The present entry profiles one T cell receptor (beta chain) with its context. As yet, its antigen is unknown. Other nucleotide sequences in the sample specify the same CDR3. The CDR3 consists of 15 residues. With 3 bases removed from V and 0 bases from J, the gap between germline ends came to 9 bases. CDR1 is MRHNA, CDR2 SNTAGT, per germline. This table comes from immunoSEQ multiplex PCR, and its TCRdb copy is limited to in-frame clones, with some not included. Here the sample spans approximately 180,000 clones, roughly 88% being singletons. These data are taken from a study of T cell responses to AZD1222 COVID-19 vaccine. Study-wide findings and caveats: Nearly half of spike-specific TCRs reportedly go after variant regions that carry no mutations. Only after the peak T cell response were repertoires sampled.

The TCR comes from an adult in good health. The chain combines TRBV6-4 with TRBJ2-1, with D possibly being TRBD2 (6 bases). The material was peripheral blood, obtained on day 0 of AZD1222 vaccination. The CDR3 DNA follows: TGTGCCAGCAGTGAGTCCGGGGGCTCCTACAATGAGCAGTTCTTC. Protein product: CASSESGGSYNEQFF.